This passage covers 9 T cell receptor beta chains from one sample sequenced in a study of T cell changes during pregnancy in multiple sclerosis. Using immunoSEQ multiplex PCR, the repertoire was profiled, and TCRdb retains in-frame clones only, with some absent. The sample lists 65,000 to 90,000 clones; over 80% were seen once. This specimen was peripheral blood, taken in the third trimester of pregnancy. The receptors shown here come from a female donor in good health, enrolled as a control in a pregnancy study.

This clone was seen a few times. The rearrangement links TRBV6-5 to TRBJ1-3, with 8 bases matching TRBD1. CDR1 is MNHEY and CDR2 is SVGAGI in the germline V gene. The CDR3 is made up of 14 amino acids. Trimming at V came to 5 bases and at J to 3 bases, leaving 3 bases not matched to a gene. The CDR3 loop reads CASSPGTGGNTIYF. CDR3 DNA sequence: TGTGCCAGCAGTCCAGGGACAGGTGGAAACACCATATATTTT.

This clone was observed a single time. The chain couples TRBV27 to TRBJ1-2, with 7 bases aligning to TRBD1. Germline V gives CDR1 MNHEY, CDR2 SMNVEV (reference sequence). V trimming: 7 bases; J trimming: 3 bases; junction bases outside the gene matches: 11. CDR3 length: 15 residues. The CDR3 nucleotides are TGTGCCAGCAAGGGCCTACAGGGGACGTACTATGGCTACACCTTC. Its translation: CASKGLQGTYYGYTF.

The J gene is TRBJ2-3, the V gene TRBV27, with TRBD1 identical over 7 bases. Trimming cost V 5 bases and J 2 bases; bases outside gene matches: 7. This CDR3 is 15 amino acids long. Germline CDR1 reads MNHEY; CDR2 reads SMNVEV (reference sequence). In nucleotides, the CDR3 is TGTGCCAGCAGTCCCAGGGACAGCCCCACAGATACGCAGTATTTT. It codes for CASSPRDSPTDTQYF.

This rearrangement joins TRBV7-9 to TRBJ1-2; 7 nucleotides match TRBD1. The CDR3 extends over 14 amino acids. The junction had 8 bases not matched to a gene; V was cut back by 2 bases and J by 8 bases. CDR1 and CDR2 from the germline V gene are SEHNR and FQNEAQ (reference sequence). In DNA, the CDR3 is TGTGCCAGCAGCTTAACAGGGGCCTCTGGGGGCTACACCTTC. It yields the protein CASSLTGASGGYTF. Supplemented by reference TRBV7-9 and TRBJ1-2, the full variable domain reads DTGVSQNPRHKITKRGQNVTFRCDPISEHNRLYWYRQTLGQGPEFLTYFQNEAQLEKSRLLSDRFSAERPKGSFSTLEIQRTEQGDSAMYLCASSLTGASGGYTFGSGTRLTVV.

The chain recombines TRBV11-2 with TRBJ2-7, with D perhaps TRBD2 (7 bases). The germline gives CDR1 SGHAT, CDR2 FQNNGV. There are 17 residues in the CDR3. The V gene lost 2 bases and the J gene lost 2 bases, with 19 bases spanning the gap. The CDR3 reads CASSLLRGGRHPYEQYF. The DNA for the CDR3 is TGTGCCAGCAGCTTACTGAGGGGGGGACGCCACCCCTACGAGCAGTACTTC.

The chain recombines TRBV7-8 with TRBJ2-1; 10 nucleotides match TRBD2. Germline CDR1 and CDR2: SGHVS and FQNEAQ. V dropped 3 bases and J dropped 6; count of bases not matched to a gene: 5. The CDR3 length is 15 residues. The CDR3 reads CASSFLAGEINEQFF. In DNA form, the CDR3 reads TGTGCCAGCAGCTTTCTAGCGGGAGAAATCAATGAGCAGTTCTTC. Looking up the rest from reference TRBV7-8 and TRBJ2-1 gives the full variable domain: GAGVSQSPRYKVAKRGQDVALRCDPISGHVSLFWYQQALGQGPEFLTYFQNEAQLDKSGLPSDRFFAERPEGSVSTLKIQRTQQEDSAVYLCASSFLAGEINEQFFGPGTRLTVL.

This chain joins TRBV11-1 and TRBJ2-7; D unclear. The CDR3 totals 12 residues. Germline V gene sequence: CDR1 SGHAT, CDR2 FQDESV (reference sequence). The germline V and J ends were trimmed by 3 bases and 0 bases, with 3 bases remaining between them. CDR3 region: CASSFLSYEQYF. The CDR3, as DNA: TGTGCCAGCAGCTTCCTCTCCTACGAGCAGTACTTC.

The chain has TRBV28 and TRBJ1-6; no definite D call. The CDR3 is 14 residues long. The germline V gene encodes CDR1 MDHEN and CDR2 SYDVKM. V lost 7 bases, J lost 0 bases, and 7 bases lay in between. This CDR3 reads CASTDSSYNSPLHF. CDR3 DNA: TGTGCCAGCACTGATAGCTCCTATAATTCACCCCTCCACTTT. The full variable domain, with the rest looked up from reference TRBV28 and TRBJ1-6, is DVKVTQSSRYLVKRTGEKVFLECVQDMDHENMFWYRQDPGLGLRLIYFSYDVKMKEKGDIPEGYSVSREKKERFSLILESASTNQTSMYLCASTDSSYNSPLHFGNGTRLTVT.

This chain links TRBV5-6 with TRBJ2-5, with 11 bases aligning to TRBD2. Germline V gene data show CDR1 as SGHDT and CDR2 as YYEEEE. There are 17 residues in the CDR3. V lost 3 bases and J lost 1; bases outside the gene matches: 8. CDR3 in DNA: TGTGCCAGCAGCTCCGGACTAGCGGGCCACACCCAAGAGACCCAGTACTTC. Protein product: CASSSGLAGHTQETQYF. Supplemented by reference TRBV5-6 and TRBJ2-5, the full variable domain reads DAGVTQSPTHLIKTRGQQVTLRCSPKSGHDTVSWYQQALGQGPQFIFQYYEEEERQRGNFPDRFSGHQFPNYSSELNVNALLLGDSALYLCASSSGLAGHTQETQYFGPGTRLLVL.